These T cell receptor beta chains were read from a single sample in a study of T cells in localized non-small cell lung cancer. Only in-frame clones appear in the TCRdb table, and some are missing; sequencing was by immunoSEQ multiplex PCR. The sample contains tens of thousands of clones, 85% to 90% of which appear only once. The starting material was peripheral blood, obtained before any cancer treatment. The receptors derive from a woman aged 35 to 70 with stage I lung adenocarcinoma. The CDR3 runs from the conserved cysteine through the conserved F or W. The order of the fields is CDR3 protein, V gene, D gene, J gene. The D gene is left open where the match is weak.

CASSEARTDQETQYF,TRBV2,-,TRBJ2-5
CASRQVEQYF,TRBV5-6,-,TRBJ2-7
CSGGNRGDTEAFF,TRBV29-1,-,TRBJ1-1
CSARDTETQYF,TRBV20-1,-,TRBJ2-5
CASSPTREQGEQFF,TRBV18,-,TRBJ2-1
CASILTRGETQYF,TRBV5-5,-,TRBJ2-5
CASRESTNEKLFF,TRBV2,-,TRBJ1-4
CASSPQPSGAGSPLHF,TRBV9,-,TRBJ1-6
CASSPVGITKNIQYF,TRBV7-2,-,TRBJ2-4
CASRHYGTGWADTQYF,TRBV28,TRBD1,TRBJ2-3
CASSYQGGQYF,TRBV6-6,-,TRBJ2-3
CASSLEGQKPNYGYTF,TRBV7-9,-,TRBJ1-2
CASSQEIGGLDQPQHF,TRBV4-1,-,TRBJ1-5
CASSLGDIGNGYTF,TRBV5-1,-,TRBJ1-2
CATSRDPAGWETQYF,TRBV15,-,TRBJ2-5
CASSEFSGYEQYF,TRBV6-1,-,TRBJ2-7
CASGLGVNTEAFF,TRBV2,-,TRBJ1-1
CASSLRDTLRTFF,TRBV11-2,-,TRBJ1-1
CASSLSRIGAGQGDFF,TRBV27,TRBD1,TRBJ1-1
CASSLGPGREGTNEQFF,TRBV7-2,TRBD2,TRBJ2-1
CASSDTTGRPQHF,TRBV6-4,-,TRBJ1-5
CASSGTGRNIQYF,TRBV5-1,TRBD1,TRBJ2-4
CATRAEGDTQYF,TRBV7-3,-,TRBJ2-3
CASSLVGGTDTQYF,TRBV28,-,TRBJ2-3
CASSLGKNTEAFF,TRBV7-2,-,TRBJ1-1
CASSIDTGLYGYTF,TRBV19,-,TRBJ1-2
CASSEMAPLHF,TRBV6-6,-,TRBJ1-6
CASSPPGGLYGYTF,TRBV18,-,TRBJ1-2
CASSLALSQPLDEQYF,TRBV5-1,-,TRBJ2-7
CASSQVSGSSYNEQFF,TRBV4-3,TRBD2,TRBJ2-1
CASSFDRDLGAFF,TRBV27,-,TRBJ1-1
CASSLGGRGNTIYF,TRBV28,-,TRBJ1-3
CASSLGQGDQPQHF,TRBV6-5,TRBD1,TRBJ1-5
CTSIGATVF,TRBV20-1,-,TRBJ1-4
CASSGNSPYEQYF,TRBV10-1,-,TRBJ2-7
CASSLYPGEQYF,TRBV27,-,TRBJ2-7
CASSVTFNQPQHF,TRBV2,-,TRBJ1-5
CASSTLDGGSPLHF,TRBV19,-,TRBJ1-6
CATSSSGGLRSEQFF,TRBV15,TRBD1,TRBJ2-1
CAWSPGTSGTEAFF,TRBV30,-,TRBJ1-1
CASRKEGSSYEQYF,TRBV7-2,-,TRBJ2-7
CASSLDRGSLEAFF,TRBV5-5,TRBD1,TRBJ1-1
CASNLGLGGQGYNEQFF,TRBV9,-,TRBJ2-1
CASSLSAGTEQFF,TRBV7-3,-,TRBJ2-1
CASSTGTRGYTF,TRBV9,-,TRBJ1-2
CASSPPGQETQYF,TRBV19,-,TRBJ2-5
CASGPGQGYEQYF,TRBV28,TRBD1,TRBJ2-7
CASSLGGGANTEAFF,TRBV7-2,-,TRBJ1-1
CASSGRPGGYYEQYF,TRBV11-3,TRBD1,TRBJ2-7
CASSVDTRAGYTEAFF,TRBV9,-,TRBJ1-1